This entry concerns a single T cell receptor (beta chain). Its target is not known. Germline V gives CDR1 MNHNS, CDR2 SASEGT. V shed 1 base and J 3 bases; nucleotides not matched to a gene: 4. The CDR3 is 15 residues long. The sample belongs to a study of T cell repertoires in ileal Crohn's disease. Study summary: Every patient was operated on for stricturing (about 60%) or penetrating (approximately 40%) complications. About half of patients got postoperative therapy: about ten thiopurines, 18 anti-TNF.

The assay was immunoSEQ multiplex PCR, and TCRdb's table has in-frame clones only and misses some. Of approximately 15,000 clones listed, 80% are singletons. Overall study findings and caveats: Compared with non-smokers, active smokers at surgery showed more clonal expansions.

The sequenced material came from ileal tissue. V and J are TRBV6-1 and TRBJ2-7; TRBD2 agrees at 9 bases. The sequence came from an adult with Crohn's disease. The CDR3 region has the DNA TGTGCCAGCAGTGAAGGATTAGCGGGAGTCTACGAGCAGTACGTC. Amino acid sequence: CASSEGLAGVYEQYV.